The T cell receptor (beta chain) under discussion was sequenced for a study of human T cells and chemical hapten exposure. Broader study findings: Expanded TCRs grouped into significantly more large CDR3 similarity clusters than controls produced.

This clonotype has more than one count but fewer than ten. The antigen remains unidentified. TCRdb itself ran the RACE reads through MiXCR, one entry per CDR3 protein. This table holds 300,000 to 450,000 distinct CDR3 sequences, more than 4.5% found once. Regarding time point: pre-sensitization, week 0. This sample's treatment: therapeutic diphenylcyclopropenone sensitization with weekly scalp DPC. With 6 bases removed from V and 5 bases from J, the gap between germline ends came to 16 bases. The CDR3 is 15 amino acids. Looked up from germline, CDR1 is SEHNR and CDR2 is FQNEAQ (reference sequence). This material consisted of whole blood, taken in connection with sensitization to the hapten diphenylcyclopropenone (DPC). This TCR derives from a woman between 45 and 60 years old with alopecia areata. Some clones in this sample may be carry-over from other donors' samples. This chain uses TRBV7-9 with TRBJ1-4; D unresolved. Here the CDR3 DNA reads TGTGCCAGCAGGGGCTCTCGAGCCCTCAATGAAAAACTGTTTTTT. It codes for CASRGSRALNEKLFF.